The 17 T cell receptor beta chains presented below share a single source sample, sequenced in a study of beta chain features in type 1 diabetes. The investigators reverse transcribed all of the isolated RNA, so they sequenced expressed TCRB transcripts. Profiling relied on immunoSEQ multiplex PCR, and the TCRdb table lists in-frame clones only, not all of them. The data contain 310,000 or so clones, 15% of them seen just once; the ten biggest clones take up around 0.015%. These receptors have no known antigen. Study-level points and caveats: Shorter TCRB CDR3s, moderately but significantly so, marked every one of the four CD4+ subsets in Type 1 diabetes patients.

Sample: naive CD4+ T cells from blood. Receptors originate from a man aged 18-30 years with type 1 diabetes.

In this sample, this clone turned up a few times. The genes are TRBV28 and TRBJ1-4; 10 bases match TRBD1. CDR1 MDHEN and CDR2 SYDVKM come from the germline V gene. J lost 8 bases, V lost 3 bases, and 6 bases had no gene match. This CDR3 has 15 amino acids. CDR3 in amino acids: CASSFRGQGNEKLFF. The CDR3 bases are TGTGCCAGCAGTTTCCGGGGACAGGGGAACGAAAAACTGTTTTTT.

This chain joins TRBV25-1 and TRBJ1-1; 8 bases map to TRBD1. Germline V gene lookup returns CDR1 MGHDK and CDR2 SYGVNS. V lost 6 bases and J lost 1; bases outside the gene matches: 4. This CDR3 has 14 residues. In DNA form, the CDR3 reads TGTGCCAGCAGCCAAGACAGGGGGAACACTGAAGCTTTCTTT. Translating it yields CASSQDRGNTEAFF.

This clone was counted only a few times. In DNA form, the CDR3 reads TGTGCCAGCAGTTTGACAGCGGGCTCCTACGAGCAGTACTTC. Its protein product is CASSLTAGSYEQYF. The chain couples TRBV28 to TRBJ2-7; maybe TRBD2 (6 bases). Deletions cut 3 bases from V and 0 bases from J, with 9 bases between. The germline gives CDR1 MDHEN, CDR2 SYDVKM. The CDR3 has 14 amino acids. Full variable domain (outside the CDR3, taken from reference TRBV28 and TRBJ2-7): DVKVTQSSRYLVKRTGEKVFLECVQDMDHENMFWYRQDPGLGLRLIYFSYDVKMKEKGDIPEGYSVSREKKERFSLILESASTNQTSMYLCASSLTAGSYEQYFGPGTRLTVT.

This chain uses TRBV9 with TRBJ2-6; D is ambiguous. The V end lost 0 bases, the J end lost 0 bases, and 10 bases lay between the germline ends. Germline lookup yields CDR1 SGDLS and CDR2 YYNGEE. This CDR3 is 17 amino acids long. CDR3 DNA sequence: TGTGCCAGCAGCGTAGATCCTTACAGCTCTGGGGCCAACGTCCTGACTTTC. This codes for CASSVDPYSSGANVLTF.

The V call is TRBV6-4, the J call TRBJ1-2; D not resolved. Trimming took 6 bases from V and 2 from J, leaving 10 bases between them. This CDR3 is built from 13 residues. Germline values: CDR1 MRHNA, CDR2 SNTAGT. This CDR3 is CASSAGYNYGYTF. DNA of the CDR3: TGTGCCAGCAGCGCCGGGTACAACTATGGCTACACCTTC.

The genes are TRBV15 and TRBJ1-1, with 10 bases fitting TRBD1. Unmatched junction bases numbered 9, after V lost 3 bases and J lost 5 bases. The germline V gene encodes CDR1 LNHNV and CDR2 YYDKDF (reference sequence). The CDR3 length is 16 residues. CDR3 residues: CATSSPAGQGVTEAFF. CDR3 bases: TGTGCCACCAGCAGTCCTGCAGGACAGGGGGTTACTGAAGCTTTCTTT.

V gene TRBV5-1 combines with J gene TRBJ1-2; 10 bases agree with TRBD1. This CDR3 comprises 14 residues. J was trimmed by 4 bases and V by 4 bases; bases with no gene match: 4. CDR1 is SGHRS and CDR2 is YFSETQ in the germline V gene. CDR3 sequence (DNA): TGCGCCAGCAGCGACAGGGGGCACGGCTATGGCTACACCTTC. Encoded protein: CASSDRGHGYGYTF.

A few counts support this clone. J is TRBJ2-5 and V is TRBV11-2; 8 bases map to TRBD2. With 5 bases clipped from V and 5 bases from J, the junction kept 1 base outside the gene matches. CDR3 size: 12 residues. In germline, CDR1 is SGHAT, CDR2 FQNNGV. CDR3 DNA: TGTGCCAGCAGCCGGGGGGGGGAGACCCAGTACTTC. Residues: CASSRGGETQYF. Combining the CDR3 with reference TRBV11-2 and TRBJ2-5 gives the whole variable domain EAGVAQSPRYKIIEKRQSVAFWCNPISGHATLYWYQQILGQGPKLLIQFQNNGVVDDSQLPKDRFSAERLKGVDSTLKIQPAKLEDSAVYLCASSRGGETQYFGPGTRLLVL.

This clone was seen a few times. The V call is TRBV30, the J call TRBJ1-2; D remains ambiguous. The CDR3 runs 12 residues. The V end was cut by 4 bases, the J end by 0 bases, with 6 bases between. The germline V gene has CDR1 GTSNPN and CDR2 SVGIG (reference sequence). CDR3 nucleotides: TGTGCCTGGATCACAGCTAACTATGGCTACACCTTC. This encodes CAWITANYGYTF.

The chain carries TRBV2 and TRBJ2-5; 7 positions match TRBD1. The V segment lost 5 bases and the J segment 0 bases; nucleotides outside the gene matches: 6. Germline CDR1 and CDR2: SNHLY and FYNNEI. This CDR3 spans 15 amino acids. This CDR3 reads CASSLDRAYQETQYF. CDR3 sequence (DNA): TGTGCCAGCAGTCTAGACAGGGCGTACCAAGAGACCCAGTACTTC.

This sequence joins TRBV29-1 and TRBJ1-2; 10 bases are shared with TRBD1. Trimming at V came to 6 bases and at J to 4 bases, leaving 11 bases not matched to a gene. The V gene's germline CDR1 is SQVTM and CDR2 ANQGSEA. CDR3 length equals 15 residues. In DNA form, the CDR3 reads TGCAGCGTCGGGGCCCGACAGGGGGCCATCTATGGCTACACCTTC. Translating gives CSVGARQGAIYGYTF.

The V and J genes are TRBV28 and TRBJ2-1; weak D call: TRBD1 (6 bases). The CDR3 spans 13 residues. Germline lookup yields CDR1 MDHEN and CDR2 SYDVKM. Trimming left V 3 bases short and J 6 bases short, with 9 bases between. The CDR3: CASSFKGGNEQFF. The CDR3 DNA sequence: TGTGCCAGCAGTTTTAAAGGGGGCAATGAGCAGTTCTTC. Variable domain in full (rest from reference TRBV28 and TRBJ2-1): DVKVTQSSRYLVKRTGEKVFLECVQDMDHENMFWYRQDPGLGLRLIYFSYDVKMKEKGDIPEGYSVSREKKERFSLILESASTNQTSMYLCASSFKGGNEQFFGPGTRLTVL.

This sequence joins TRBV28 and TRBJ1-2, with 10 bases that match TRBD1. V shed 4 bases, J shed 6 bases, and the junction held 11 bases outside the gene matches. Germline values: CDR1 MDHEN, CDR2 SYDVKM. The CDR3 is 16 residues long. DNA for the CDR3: TGTGCCAGCAGTTCGCCGGGACAGGGGTCTCTCGATGGCTACACCTTC. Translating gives CASSSPGQGSLDGYTF.

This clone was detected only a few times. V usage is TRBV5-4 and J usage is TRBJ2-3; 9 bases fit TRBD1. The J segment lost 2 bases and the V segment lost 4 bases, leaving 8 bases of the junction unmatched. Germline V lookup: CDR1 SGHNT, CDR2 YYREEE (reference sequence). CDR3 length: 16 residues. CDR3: CASSPTGTGSTDTQYF. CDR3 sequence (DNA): TGTGCCAGCAGCCCTACCGGGACAGGGTCCACAGATACGCAGTATTTT.

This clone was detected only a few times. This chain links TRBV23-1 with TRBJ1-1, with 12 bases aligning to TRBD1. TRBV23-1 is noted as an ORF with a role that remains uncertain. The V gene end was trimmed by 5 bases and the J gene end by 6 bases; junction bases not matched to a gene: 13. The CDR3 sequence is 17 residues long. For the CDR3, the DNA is TGCGCCAGCAGTTTCCCCCGCACCGGGACAGGGGGCCCTGAAGCTTTCTTT. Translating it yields CASSFPRTGTGGPEAFF.

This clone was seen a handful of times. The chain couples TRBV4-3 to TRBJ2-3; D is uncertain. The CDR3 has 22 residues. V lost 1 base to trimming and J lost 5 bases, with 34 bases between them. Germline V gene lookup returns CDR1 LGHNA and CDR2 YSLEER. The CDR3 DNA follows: TGCGCCAGCAGCCAAGTGTCAATCTCCAAATCTTCGGCAGGCTTGTTGGGAGATACGCAGTATTTT. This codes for CASSQVSISKSSAGLLGDTQYF.

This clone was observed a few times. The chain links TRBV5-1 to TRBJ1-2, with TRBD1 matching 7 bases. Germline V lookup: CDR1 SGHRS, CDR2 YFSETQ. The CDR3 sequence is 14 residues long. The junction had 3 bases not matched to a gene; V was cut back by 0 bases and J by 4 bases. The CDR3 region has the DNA TGCGCCAGCAGCTTGGAGGGACAGCCCTATGGCTACACCTTC. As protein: CASSLEGQPYGYTF.